The clone carrying this T cell receptor beta chain was observed a few times. What it binds is unknown. This entry is derived from a study of beta chain features in type 1 diabetes. Findings and caveats of the study: The study found moderately but significantly shorter TCRB CDR3s in all four CD4+ subsets of Type 1 diabetes patients. PCR might preferentially amplify shorter templates, equally in patients and controls.

Reverse transcription of all isolated RNA meant that expressed TCRB transcripts were sequenced. Assay used: immunoSEQ multiplex PCR; TCRdb lists only in-frame clones, some missing. The repertoire holds about 930,000 clones, roughly 15% seen once, with about 0.02% in the top ten. This CDR3 comprises 14 residues. The J segment lost 8 bases and the V segment lost 7 bases, leaving 11 bases of the junction unmatched. Germline V gene sequence: CDR1 ENHRY, CDR2 SYGVKD. The receptor comes from a woman younger than 30 in good health. This chain links TRBV10-3 with TRBJ1-2; 9 bases agree with TRBD1. Sample: naive CD4+ T cells from blood. The CDR3 DNA sequence: TGTGCCATCAACCTGGACAGGGGTCTTTCCGGCTACACCTTC. Translated: CAINLDRGLSGYTF.